A selection of T cell receptor beta chains follows, all from one sample in a study of prognosis after radiotherapy for stage I lung cancer. TCRdb reanalysed the multiplex PCR reads using MiXCR and keeps one entry per CDR3 protein. The sample has approximately 16,000 distinct CDR3 sequences, roughly 30% seen once. Specimen: PBMCs, collected before or after stereotactic body radiation therapy (not recorded which). The receptors were sampled from a donor aged 50 or older with non-small cell lung cancer. CDR3s include the opening cysteine and the closing phenylalanine or tryptophan. The order of the fields is D gene, V gene, J gene, clone size, CDR3 protein, CDR3 DNA. D genes are given only for firm matches. Clone size is shown for a subset of rows, as once, few, many or a class of expanded clone.

>-|TRBV3-1|TRBJ2-1|many
CASQQGYNEQFF
TGTGCCAGCCAACAGGGCTACAATGAGCAGTTCTTC
>-|TRBV5-1|TRBJ1-6|-
CASSLVQGVFSPLHF
TGCGCCAGCAGCTTGGTGCAAGGGGTCTTCTCACCCCTACACTTT
>-|TRBV19|TRBJ2-1|many
CASSMAGYEQFF
TGTGCCAGTAGTATGGCTGGCTATGAGCAGTTCTTC
>TRBD2|TRBV20-1|TRBJ2-2|many
CSARETPGLEAGELFF
TGCAGTGCTAGAGAAACCCCGGGACTAGAGGCCGGGGAGCTGTTTTTT
>TRBD2|TRBV6-1|TRBJ2-1|-
CASRPLPGTSGNEQFF
TGTGCCAGCAGACCCCTTCCCGGGACTAGTGGCAATGAGCAGTTCTTC
>-|TRBV15|TRBJ2-3|many
CATSRVTGEGADTQYF
TGTGCCACCAGCAGAGTTACGGGAGAGGGGGCAGATACGCAGTATTTT
>-|TRBV12-3/TRBV12-4|TRBJ1-3|many
CASSTPTSGNTIYF
TGTGCCAGCAGCACACCCACCTCTGGAAACACCATATATTTT
>-|TRBV13|TRBJ2-7|-
CASSPYLGGGRESYEQYF
TGTGCCAGCAGCCCATACCTCGGGGGCGGCAGGGAGTCCTACGAGCAGTACTTC
>-|TRBV7-9|TRBJ1-1|hyperexpanded
CASSQTAQAFF
TGTGCCAGCAGTCAGACAGCCCAAGCTTTCTTT
>-|TRBV5-4|TRBJ1-4|many
CASSLGVEGKLFF
TGTGCCAGCAGCTTGGGGGTCGAGGGAAAACTGTTTTTT
>-|TRBV6-5|TRBJ2-6|many
CASSYTMGSGANVLTF
TGTGCCAGCAGTTACACCATGGGCTCTGGGGCCAACGTCCTGACTTTC
>TRBD2|TRBV4-3|TRBJ2-3|many
CASSQGTTSGGGTDTQYF
TGCGCCAGCAGCCAAGGGACGACTAGCGGGGGCGGCACAGATACGCAGTATTTT
>-|TRBV7-2|TRBJ2-3|medium-sized
CASSRTLDTQYF
TGTGCCAGCAGCAGAACGCTAGATACGCAGTATTTT
>TRBD1|TRBV2|TRBJ1-4|many
CASRDRGTSWANEKLFF
TGTGCCAGTAGGGACAGGGGCACGTCTTGGGCTAATGAAAAACTGTTTTTT
>-|TRBV3-2|TRBJ1-2|many
CASSQAHDINGGYTF
TGTGCCAGCAGCCAAGCGCATGACATTAATGGTGGCTACACCTTC
>TRBD1|TRBV6-1|TRBJ1-5|-
CAISRGQGGNQSQHF
TGTGCCATCAGCCGCGGACAGGGCGGCAATCAGTCCCAGCATTTT
>-|TRBV25-1|TRBJ1-1|many
CASSFWNTEAFF
TGTGCCAGCAGTTTTTGGAACACTGAAGCTTTCTTT
>TRBD2|TRBV6-5|TRBJ2-4|many
CASSYSNLAGAKNIQYF
TGTGCCAGCAGTTACTCGAATCTAGCGGGAGCCAAAAACATTCAGTACTTC
>-|TRBV20-1|TRBJ1-5|medium-sized
CSARDLVSQPQHF
TGCAGTGCTAGAGATTTGGTGAGTCAGCCCCAGCATTTT
>-|TRBV9|TRBJ1-6|many
CASSVGRAGGSPLHF
TGTGCCAGCAGCGTAGGCAGGGCCGGTGGTTCACCCCTCCACTTT
>TRBD2|TRBV9|TRBJ2-1|few
CASGGGGLAYLEQFF
TGTGCCAGCGGCGGGGGGGGACTAGCCTATCTTGAGCAGTTCTTC